This T cell receptor beta chain was obtained from a study of cytomegalovirus exposure and HLA in healthy donors. Turning to this clone: What it binds is not known.

The study, taken as a whole, reports: Because they were indistinguishable, some V segments, including TRBV6-2 and TRBV6-3, were excluded. Earlier analysis found most TCR beta V segments productive about 87% or about 30% of the time.

The V segment lost 4 bases and the J segment 6 bases; nucleotides outside the gene matches: 9. Germline V gene sequence: CDR1 MNHNY, CDR2 SVGAGI (reference sequence). The CDR3 totals 15 residues. The PCR contained 60 Vbeta and 13 Jbeta primers. TCRdb's table, derived via immunoSEQ multiplex PCR, lists solely in-frame clones and lacks some. The table shows under 130,000 clones, with roughly 85% occurring only once. The specimen sequenced was PBMCs. This chain joins TRBV6-6 and TRBJ2-7; 10 positions match TRBD1. The sequence was obtained from a woman between 35 and 50 years old in good health and CMV-seronegative. DNA for the CDR3: TGTGCCAGCAGTTCCGACAGGGGGCTTATTGGCGAGCAGTACTTC. Protein product: CASSSDRGLIGEQYF.